This TCR beta chain was recorded in a study of blood T cell repertoires in COVID-19. Turning to the study itself: The origin of the acute and convalescent COVID-19 samples was the United States, Italy and Spain.

The Seattle patients joined while their infection was active and were tracked longitudinally afterward. The length of the CDR3 is 10 residues. Per germline, CDR1 LNHDA and CDR2 SQIVND (reference sequence). V lost 11 bases and J lost 9, with 11 bases in between. Per the original methods: By means of reference gene primer amplification, nucleated cell counts were estimated. Clones were read by immunoSEQ multiplex PCR, and TCRdb kept only the in-frame ones, dropping some. The DNA gave D and trimming, while V, J and clone size come from that table. The top ten hold approximately 12% of the sample, which has roughly 440,000 clones, more than 70% seen once.

The chain is built from TRBV19 and TRBJ1-5; tentative D call: TRBD1 (5 bases). Material for sequencing was peripheral blood. The TCR was taken from a woman aged 45 to 65 with COVID-19, enrolled during active disease. CDR3 loop: CAGGEGPQHF. In nucleotides, the CDR3 is TGTGCCGGGGGGGAGGGGCCCCAGCATTTT.